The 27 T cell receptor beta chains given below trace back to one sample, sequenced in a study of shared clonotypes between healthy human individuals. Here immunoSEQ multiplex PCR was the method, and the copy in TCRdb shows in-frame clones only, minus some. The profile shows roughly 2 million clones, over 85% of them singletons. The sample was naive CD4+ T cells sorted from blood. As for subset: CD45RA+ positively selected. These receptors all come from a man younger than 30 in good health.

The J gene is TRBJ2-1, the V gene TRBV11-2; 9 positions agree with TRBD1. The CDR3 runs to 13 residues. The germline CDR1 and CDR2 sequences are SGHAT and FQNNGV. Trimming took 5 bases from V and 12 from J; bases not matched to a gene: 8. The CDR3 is CASSTIQGAGQFF. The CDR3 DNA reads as TGTGCCAGCAGCACTATACAGGGGGCTGGGCAGTTCTTC.

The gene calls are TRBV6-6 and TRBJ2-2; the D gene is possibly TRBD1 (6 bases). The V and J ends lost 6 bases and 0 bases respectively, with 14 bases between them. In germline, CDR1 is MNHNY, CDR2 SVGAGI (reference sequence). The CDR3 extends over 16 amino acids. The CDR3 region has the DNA TGTGCCAGCAGAGCCCACCAGGGGCCGAACACCGGGGAGCTGTTTTTT. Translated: CASRAHQGPNTGELFF.

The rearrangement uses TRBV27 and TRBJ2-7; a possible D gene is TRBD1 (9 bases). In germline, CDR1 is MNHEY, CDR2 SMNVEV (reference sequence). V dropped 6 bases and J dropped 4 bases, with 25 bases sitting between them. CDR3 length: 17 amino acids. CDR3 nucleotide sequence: TGTGCCAGCAGCAACACAGGGGGCAAGCGGGAGTTGTACGAGCAGTACTTC. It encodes CASSNTGGKRELYEQYF.

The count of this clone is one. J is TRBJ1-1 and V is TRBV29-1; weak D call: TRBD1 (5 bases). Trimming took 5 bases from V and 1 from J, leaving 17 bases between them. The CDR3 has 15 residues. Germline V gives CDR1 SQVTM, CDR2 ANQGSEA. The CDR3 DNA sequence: TGCAGCGTTCAATCCAAGGGGCATGGGAACACTGAAGCTTTCTTT. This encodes CSVQSKGHGNTEAFF.

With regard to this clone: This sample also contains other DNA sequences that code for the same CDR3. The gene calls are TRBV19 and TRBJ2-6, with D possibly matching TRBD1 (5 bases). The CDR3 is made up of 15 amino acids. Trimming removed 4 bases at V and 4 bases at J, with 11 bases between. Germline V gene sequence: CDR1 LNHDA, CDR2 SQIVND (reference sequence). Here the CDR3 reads CASSTSGSGANVLTF. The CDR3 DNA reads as TGTGCCAGTAGTACCTCAGGGTCAGGGGCCAACGTCCTGACTTTC.

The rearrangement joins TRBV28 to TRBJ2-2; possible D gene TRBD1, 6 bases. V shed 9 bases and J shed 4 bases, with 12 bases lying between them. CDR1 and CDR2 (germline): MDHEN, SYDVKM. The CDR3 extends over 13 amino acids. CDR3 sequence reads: CASGAGATGELFF. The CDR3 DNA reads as TGTGCCAGTGGGGCAGGGGCCACCGGGGAGCTGTTTTTT. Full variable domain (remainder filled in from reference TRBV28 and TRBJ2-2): DVKVTQSSRYLVKRTGEKVFLECVQDMDHENMFWYRQDPGLGLRLIYFSYDVKMKEKGDIPEGYSVSREKKERFSLILESASTNQTSMYLCASGAGATGELFFGEGSRLTVL.

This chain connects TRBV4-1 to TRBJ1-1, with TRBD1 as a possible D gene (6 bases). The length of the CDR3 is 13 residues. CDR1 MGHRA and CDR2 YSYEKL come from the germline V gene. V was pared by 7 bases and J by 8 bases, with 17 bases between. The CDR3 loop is CASTGLRGGEAFF. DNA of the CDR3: TGCGCCAGCACCGGACTCAGGGGAGGGGAAGCTTTCTTT.

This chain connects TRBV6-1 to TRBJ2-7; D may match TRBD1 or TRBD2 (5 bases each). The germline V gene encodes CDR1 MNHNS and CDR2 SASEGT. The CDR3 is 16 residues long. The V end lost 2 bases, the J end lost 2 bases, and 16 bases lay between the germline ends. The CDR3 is CASSELRGSWAYEQYF. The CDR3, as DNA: TGTGCCAGCAGTGAATTGAGGGGTTCGTGGGCCTACGAGCAGTACTTC.

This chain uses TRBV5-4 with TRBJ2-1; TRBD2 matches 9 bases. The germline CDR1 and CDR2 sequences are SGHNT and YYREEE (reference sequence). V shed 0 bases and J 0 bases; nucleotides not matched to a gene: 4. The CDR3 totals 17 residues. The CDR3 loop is CASSLGYSGGSYNEQFF. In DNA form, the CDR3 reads TGTGCCAGCAGCTTGGGGTATAGCGGGGGCTCCTACAATGAGCAGTTCTTC.

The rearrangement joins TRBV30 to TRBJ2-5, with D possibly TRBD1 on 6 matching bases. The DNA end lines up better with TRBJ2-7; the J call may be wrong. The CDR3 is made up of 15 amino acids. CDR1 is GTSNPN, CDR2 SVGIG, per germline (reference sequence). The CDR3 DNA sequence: TGTGCCTGGACCTCTAACAGGGCCGTTACCTACGAGCAGTACTTC. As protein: CAWTSNRAVTYEQYF.

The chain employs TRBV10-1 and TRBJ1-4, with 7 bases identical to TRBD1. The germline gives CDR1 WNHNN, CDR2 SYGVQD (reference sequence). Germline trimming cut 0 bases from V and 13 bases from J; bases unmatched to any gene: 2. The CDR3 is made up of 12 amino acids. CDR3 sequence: CASSESDRPLFF. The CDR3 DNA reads TGCGCCAGCAGTGAGTCGGACAGGCCACTGTTTTTT.

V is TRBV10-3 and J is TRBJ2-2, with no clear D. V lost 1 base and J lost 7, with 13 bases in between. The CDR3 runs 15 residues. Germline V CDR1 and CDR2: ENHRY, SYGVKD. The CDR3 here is CAISELLQSHGELFF. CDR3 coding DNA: TGTGCCATCAGTGAGTTGTTACAGAGCCACGGGGAGCTGTTTTTT.

The chain's CDR3 is CAIRDRDTEAFF. The CDR3 bases are TGTGCCATTCGGGACAGGGACACTGAAGCTTTCTTT. The gene calls are TRBV10-3 and TRBJ1-1, with 9 bases aligning to TRBD1. The V segment lost 9 bases and the J segment 3 bases; nucleotides outside the gene matches: 2. Looked up from germline, CDR1 is ENHRY and CDR2 is SYGVKD. The CDR3 loop spans 12 amino acids.

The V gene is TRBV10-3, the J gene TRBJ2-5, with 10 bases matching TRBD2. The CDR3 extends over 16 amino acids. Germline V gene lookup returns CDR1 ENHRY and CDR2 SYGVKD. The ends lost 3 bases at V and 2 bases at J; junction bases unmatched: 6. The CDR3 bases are TGTGCCATCAGTGATCAGGGAGCGGGGGGGCAAGAGACCCAGTACTTC. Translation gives CAISDQGAGGQETQYF.

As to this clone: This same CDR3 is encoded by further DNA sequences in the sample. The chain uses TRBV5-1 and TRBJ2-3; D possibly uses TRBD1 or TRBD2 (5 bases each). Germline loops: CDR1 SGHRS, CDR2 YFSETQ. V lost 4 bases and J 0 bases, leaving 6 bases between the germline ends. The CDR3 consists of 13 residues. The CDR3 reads CASSGGSTDTQYF. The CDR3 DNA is TGCGCCAGCAGCGGGGGAAGCACAGATACGCAGTATTTT.

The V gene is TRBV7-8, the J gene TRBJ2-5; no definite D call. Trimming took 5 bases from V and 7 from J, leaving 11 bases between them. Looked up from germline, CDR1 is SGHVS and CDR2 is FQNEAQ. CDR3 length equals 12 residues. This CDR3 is CASSPRPRTQYF. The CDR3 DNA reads TGTGCCAGCAGCCCACGACCGAGGACCCAGTACTTC.

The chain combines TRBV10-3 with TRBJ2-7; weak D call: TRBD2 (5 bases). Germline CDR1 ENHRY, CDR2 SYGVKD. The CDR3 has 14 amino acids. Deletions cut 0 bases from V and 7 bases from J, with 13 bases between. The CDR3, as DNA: TGTGCCATCAGTGAGTCCGGGAACTACGGGGAGCAGTACTTC. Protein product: CAISESGNYGEQYF.

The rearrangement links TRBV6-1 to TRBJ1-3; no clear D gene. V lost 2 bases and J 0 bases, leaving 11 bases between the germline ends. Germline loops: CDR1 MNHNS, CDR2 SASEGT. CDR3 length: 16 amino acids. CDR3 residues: CASSERVGNSGNTIYF. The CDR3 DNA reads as TGTGCCAGCAGTGAACGAGTAGGGAACTCTGGAAACACCATATATTTT.

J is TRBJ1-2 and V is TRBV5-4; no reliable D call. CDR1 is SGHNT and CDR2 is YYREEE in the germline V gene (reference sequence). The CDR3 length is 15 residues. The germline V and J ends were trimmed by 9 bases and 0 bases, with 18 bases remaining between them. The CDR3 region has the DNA TGTGCCACCCTACGACCGACCGCTGCTAACTATGGCTACACCTTC. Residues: CATLRPTAANYGYTF.

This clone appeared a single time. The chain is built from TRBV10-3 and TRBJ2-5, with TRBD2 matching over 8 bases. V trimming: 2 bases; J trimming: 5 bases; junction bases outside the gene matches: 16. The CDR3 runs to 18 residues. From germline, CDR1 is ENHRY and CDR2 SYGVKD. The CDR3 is CAISENLPGGPGGETQYF. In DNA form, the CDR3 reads TGTGCCATCAGTGAGAATCTTCCGGGGGGGCCCGGAGGGGAGACCCAGTACTTC.

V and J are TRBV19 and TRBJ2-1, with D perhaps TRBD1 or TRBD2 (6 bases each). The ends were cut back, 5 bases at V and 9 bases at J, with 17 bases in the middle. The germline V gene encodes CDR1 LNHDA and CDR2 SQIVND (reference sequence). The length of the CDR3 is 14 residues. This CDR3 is CASSPTTGGGEQFF. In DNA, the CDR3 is TGTGCCAGTAGTCCAACGACCGGGGGCGGTGAGCAGTTCTTC.

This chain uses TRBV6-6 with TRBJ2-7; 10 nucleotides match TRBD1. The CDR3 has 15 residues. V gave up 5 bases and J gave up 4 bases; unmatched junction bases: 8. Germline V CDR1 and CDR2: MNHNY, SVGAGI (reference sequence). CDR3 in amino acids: CASSPPGTGVYEQYF. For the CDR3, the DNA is TGTGCCAGCAGTCCCCCTGGGACAGGGGTATACGAGCAGTACTTC.

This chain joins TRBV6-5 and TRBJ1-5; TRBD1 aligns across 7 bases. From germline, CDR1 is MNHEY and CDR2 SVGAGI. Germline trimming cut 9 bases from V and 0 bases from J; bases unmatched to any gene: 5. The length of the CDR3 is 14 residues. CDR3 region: CASRDRYSNQPQHF. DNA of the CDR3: TGTGCCAGTAGGGACAGATATAGCAATCAGCCCCAGCATTTT.

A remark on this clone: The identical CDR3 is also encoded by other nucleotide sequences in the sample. CDR3 nucleotide sequence: TGTGCCAGCAGCCTCAGGGGTGGCGAGCAGTACTTC. This gives the protein CASSLRGGEQYF. This sequence joins TRBV5-4 and TRBJ2-7; tentatively, D is TRBD1 (6 bases). Germline V CDR1 and CDR2: SGHNT, YYREEE (reference sequence). There are 12 residues in the CDR3. Trimming pared 4 bases from V and 6 bases from J, leaving 11 bases between.

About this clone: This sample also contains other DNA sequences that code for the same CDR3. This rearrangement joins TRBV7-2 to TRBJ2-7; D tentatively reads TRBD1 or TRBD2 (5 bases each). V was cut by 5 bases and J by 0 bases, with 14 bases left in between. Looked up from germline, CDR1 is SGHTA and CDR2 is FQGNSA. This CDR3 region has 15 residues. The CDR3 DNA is TGTGCCAGCAGCCTAGGCCGGGGCTCCTCCTACGAGCAGTACTTC. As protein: CASSLGRGSSYEQYF.

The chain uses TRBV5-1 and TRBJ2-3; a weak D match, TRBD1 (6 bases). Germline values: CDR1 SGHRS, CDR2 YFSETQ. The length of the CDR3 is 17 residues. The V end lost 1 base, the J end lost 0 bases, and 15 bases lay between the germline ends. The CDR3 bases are TGCGCCAGCAGCTTGAGACAGACAGGTCCTAGCACAGATACGCAGTATTTT. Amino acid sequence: CASSLRQTGPSTDTQYF. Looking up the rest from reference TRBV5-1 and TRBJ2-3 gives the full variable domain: KAGVTQTPRYLIKTRGQQVTLSCSPISGHRSVSWYQQTPGQGLQFLFEYFSETQRNKGNFPGRFSGRQFSNSRSEMNVSTLELGDSALYLCASSLRQTGPSTDTQYFGPGTRLTVL.

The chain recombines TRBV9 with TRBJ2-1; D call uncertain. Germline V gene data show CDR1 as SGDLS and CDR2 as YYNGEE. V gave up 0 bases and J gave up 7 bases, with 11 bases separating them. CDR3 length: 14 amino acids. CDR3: CASSVGVVGNEQFF. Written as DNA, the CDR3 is TGTGCCAGCAGCGTAGGGGTAGTCGGTAATGAGCAGTTCTTC.